This T cell receptor beta chain is drawn from a study of regulatory and conventional T cells in RAG deficiency (dated by TCRdb to 2016 to 2017). Concerning the study at large: The study used high-throughput TCR beta sequencing to compare repertoire diversity and composition of Treg, conventional CD4+ and CD8+ T cells between RAG-deficient patients and healthy controls.

Here is what the overall study found, with its caveats: Compared with control T-cell subpopulations, RAG-deficient patients had much lower Shannon entropy and higher Simpson indices. In Omenn syndrome patients, sorted CD25-high CD127-low cells may represent peripherally activated cells rather than bona fide Treg cells. Some T-cell subset analyses were not done for some subjects. In Omenn syndrome and CID/AS patients compared with controls, 75 to 100-fold fewer unique TCR beta sequences were detected from Treg cells, versus roughly 10-fold fewer for other subsets. Shorter CDR3 lengths were found in all patient T-cell subsets, and >75% Treg-Tconv repertoire overlap at nucleotide and amino acid level was observed in Omenn syndrome patients.

Trimming leaves V shorter by 0 bases and J shorter by 6 bases, with the junction holding 5 bases beyond the gene matches. Via the germline V gene, CDR1 is MRHNA and CDR2 SNTAGT. From its cysteine to its phenylalanine, the CDR3 spans 16 amino acids. Of the read, only the CDR3 DNA is kept; its 48 bases are in frame from base 1. Several healthy control donors were used as the comparison group for repertoire analyses. Before genomic DNA extraction, CD8+ T cells lacking CD4 were purified from blood. Of note for this clone: The antigen this receptor binds is unknown. Base qualities are missing; no much larger clone stands one base away.

The library was generated by the immunoSEQ multiplex PCR assay. Rearranged TCR beta chain products were amplified from the genomic DNA of sorted T-cell subsets and were then sequenced. Concerning the study's data processing: Shannon entropy and Simpson indices were used to measure how diverse the repertoire of productive TCR beta rearrangements was. Clonal expansion was assessed by the summed frequency of the 100 most abundant productive TCR beta clonotypes among total reads. The TRB repertoires were scored with a self-reactivity index built on which amino acids appear at CDR3beta positions 6 and 7. Two-way ANOVA was used for repertoire analyses, while Student t or Mann-Whitney tests were used for flow cytometric analyses. As stored in TCRdb, this immuneACCESS dataset retains in-frame rearrangements with V and J assigned. A fraction of the clones does not appear; measured against another copy, unresolved V genes explain less than half of the discrepancy, and the remainder lacks a known reason. The D gene and trimming were derived from the DNA, and the V and J assignments and clone size from that table. This sample lists roughly 32,000 clones; about 88% were detected once. Jointly, the top ten make up approximately 13% of the sample.

This sample also appeared in a second study, on regulatory T cells. The second study also describes: In the multiplex PCR, 52 forward TRBV primers and 13 reverse TRBJ primers were used, and assay-based and computational corrections were applied for amplification bias. Repertoires from patients had restricted unique TRB V-J pairs and skewed V and J gene usage, with the strongest effect in regulatory T cells. The study compared T-cell receptor beta repertoires of sorted regulatory, conventional CD4+ and CD8+ T cells between CD3G-deficient patients and healthy controls. Ficoll density separation was used to isolate peripheral blood mononuclear cells. CD3+ CD8+ CD4- T cells were isolated using a FACSAria cell sorter. Within the immunoSEQ assay, multiplex PCR amplified rearranged TRB loci from genomic DNA. TRB amplicons were sequenced on an Illumina HiSeq platform. Raw sequences were error-filtered and aligned to reference gene sequences by custom algorithms and were subsequently analyzed with the immunoSEQ online tools. Productive and nonproductive TRB rearrangement frequencies were evaluated among both unique and total sequences. Prism software was used to run t tests, Mann-Whitney tests or two-way ANOVA for comparisons between groups.

This sequence uses TRBV6-4 and TRBJ2-1, with TRBD2 matching 10 junction bases. The sample consisted of CD8+ T cells sorted from blood. The sequence came from a human donor in good health. The CDR3 amino acid sequence is: CASSDSSSGSINEQFF. The sequenced DNA is TGTGCCAGCAGTGACTCGTCTAGCGGGAGTATCAATGAGCAGTTCTTC.